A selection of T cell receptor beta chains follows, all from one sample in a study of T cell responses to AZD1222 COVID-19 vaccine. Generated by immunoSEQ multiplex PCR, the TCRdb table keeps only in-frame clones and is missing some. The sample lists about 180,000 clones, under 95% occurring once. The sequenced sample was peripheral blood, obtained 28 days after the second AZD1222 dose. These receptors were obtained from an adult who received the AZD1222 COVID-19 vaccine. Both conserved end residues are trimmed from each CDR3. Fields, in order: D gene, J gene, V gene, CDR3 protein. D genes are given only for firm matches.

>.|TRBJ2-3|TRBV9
ASSVGPGQSTDTQY
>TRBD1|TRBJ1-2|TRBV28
AIRGGGGYYGYT
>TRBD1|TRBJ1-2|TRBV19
ASKPTGGASYGYT
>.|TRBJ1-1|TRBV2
ASSWSRTPLVAF
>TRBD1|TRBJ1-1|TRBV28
ASSHGTVATIEAF
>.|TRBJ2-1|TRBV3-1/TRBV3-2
ASSQASRSSYNEQF
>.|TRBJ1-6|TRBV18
ASSPESGGLGSPLH
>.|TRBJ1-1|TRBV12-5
ASGLGVGQGYEAF
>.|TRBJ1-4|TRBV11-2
ASSPAGGRNEKLF
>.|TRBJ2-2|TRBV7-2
ASSLWGANTGELF
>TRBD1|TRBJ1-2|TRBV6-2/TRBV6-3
ASSYSMDRGSDYGYT
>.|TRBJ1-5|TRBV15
ATGDRKSGGNQPQH
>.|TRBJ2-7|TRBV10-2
ASSESAREQY
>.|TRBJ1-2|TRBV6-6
ASRPGLGAGGYT
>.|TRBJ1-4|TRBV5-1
ASSWEGRGEKLF
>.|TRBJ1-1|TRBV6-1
ASSEALGGGNTEAF
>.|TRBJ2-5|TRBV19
ASSDRSRWETQY
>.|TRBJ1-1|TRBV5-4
ASSVARAVATEAF
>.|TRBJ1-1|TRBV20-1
SASLRRNTEAF
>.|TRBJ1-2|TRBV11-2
ASSLSPEGNGYT
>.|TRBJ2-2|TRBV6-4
ASSLTSENTGELF
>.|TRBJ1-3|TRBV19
ASSYLRNTIY
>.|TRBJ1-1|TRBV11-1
ASSPNAGAVFAEAF
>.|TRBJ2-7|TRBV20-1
SADDSHEQY
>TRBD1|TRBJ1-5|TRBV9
ASNLGGFSNQPQH
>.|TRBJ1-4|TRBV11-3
ASSQTGEKLF
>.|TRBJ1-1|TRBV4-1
ASSLGGEAF
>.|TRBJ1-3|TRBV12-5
ASGLQGSGNTIY
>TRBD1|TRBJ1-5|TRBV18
ASSPLGQNNQPQH
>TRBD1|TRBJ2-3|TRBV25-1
ASSVIGQVEDTQY
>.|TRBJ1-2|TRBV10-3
AISPSGTTHGYT
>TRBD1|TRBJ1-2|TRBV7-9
ASSFLRTGDGYT
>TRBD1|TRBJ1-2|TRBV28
ASSFLGGGGWVNGGYT
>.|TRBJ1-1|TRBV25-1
ASSEYYVASEDTEAF
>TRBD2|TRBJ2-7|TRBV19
ASSMLAGGSYEQY
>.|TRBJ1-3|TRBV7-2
ASSLRTSYSGNTIY
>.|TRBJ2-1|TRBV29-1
SVVQWGVNEQF
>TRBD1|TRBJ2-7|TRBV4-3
ASSQRTGTYEQY
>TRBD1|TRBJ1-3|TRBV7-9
ASSFSQGEGNTIY
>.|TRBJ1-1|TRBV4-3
ASSQSGGDAEAF
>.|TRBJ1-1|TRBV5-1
ASSLDRLNTEAF
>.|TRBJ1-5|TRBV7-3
ASRGQPQH